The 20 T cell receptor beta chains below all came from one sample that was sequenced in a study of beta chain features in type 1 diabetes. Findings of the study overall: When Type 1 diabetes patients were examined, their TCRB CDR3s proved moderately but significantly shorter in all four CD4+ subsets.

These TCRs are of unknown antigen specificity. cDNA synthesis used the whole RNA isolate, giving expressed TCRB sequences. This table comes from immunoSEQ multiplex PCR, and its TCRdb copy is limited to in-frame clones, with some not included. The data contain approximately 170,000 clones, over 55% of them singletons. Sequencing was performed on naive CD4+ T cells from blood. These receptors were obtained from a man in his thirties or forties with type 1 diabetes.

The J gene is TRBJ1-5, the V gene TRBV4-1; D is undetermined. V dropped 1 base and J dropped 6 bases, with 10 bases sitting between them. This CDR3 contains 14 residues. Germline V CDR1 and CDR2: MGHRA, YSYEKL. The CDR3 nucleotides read TGCGCCAGCAGCCAAGGACTGCCGGGTCAGCCCCAGCATTTT. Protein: CASSQGLPGQPQHF.

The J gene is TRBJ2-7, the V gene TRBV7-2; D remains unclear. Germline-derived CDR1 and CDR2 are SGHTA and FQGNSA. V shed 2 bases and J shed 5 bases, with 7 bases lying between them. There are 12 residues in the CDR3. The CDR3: CASSLRFNEQYF. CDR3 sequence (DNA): TGTGCCAGCAGCTTAAGGTTCAACGAGCAGTACTTC. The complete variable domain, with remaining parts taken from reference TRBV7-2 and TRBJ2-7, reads GAGVSQSPSNKVTEKGKDVELRCDPISGHTALYWYRQSLGQGLEFLIYFQGNSAPDKSGLPSDRFSAERTGGSVSTLTIQRTQQEDSAVYLCASSLRFNEQYFGPGTRLTVT.

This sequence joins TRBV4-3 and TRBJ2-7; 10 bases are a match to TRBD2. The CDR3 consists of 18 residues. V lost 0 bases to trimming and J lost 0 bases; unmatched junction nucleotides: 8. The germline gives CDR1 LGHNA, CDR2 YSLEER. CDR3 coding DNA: TGCGCCAGCAGCCAAGAAGTGGCTAGCGGGGGCTCCTCCTACGAGCAGTACTTC. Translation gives CASSQEVASGGSSYEQYF.

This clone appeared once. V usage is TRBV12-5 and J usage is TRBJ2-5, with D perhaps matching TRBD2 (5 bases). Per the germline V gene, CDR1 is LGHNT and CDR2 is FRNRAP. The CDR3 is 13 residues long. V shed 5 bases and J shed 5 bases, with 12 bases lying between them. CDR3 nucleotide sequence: TGTGCTAGTGGTGTCCTCGGCGGGGAGACCCAGTACTTC. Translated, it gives CASGVLGGETQYF.

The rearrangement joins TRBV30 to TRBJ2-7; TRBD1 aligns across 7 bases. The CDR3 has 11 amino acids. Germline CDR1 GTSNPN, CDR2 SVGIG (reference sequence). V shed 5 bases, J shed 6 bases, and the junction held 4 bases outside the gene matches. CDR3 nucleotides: TGTGCCTGGCAACAGGGGTTCGAGCAGTACTTC. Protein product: CAWQQGFEQYF.

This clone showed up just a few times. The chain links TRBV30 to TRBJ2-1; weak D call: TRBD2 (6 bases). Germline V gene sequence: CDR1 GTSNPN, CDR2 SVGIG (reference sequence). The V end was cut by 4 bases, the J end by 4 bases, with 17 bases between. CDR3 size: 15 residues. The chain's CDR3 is CAWTSDRGGYNEQFF. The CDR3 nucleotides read TGTGCCTGGACCTCTGACCGGGGAGGATACAATGAGCAGTTCTTC.

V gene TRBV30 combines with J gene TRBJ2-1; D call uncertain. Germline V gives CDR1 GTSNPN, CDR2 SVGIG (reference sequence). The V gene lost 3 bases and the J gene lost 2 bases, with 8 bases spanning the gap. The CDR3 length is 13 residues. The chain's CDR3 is CAWSLGAYNEQFF. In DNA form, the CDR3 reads TGTGCCTGGAGCCTTGGGGCCTACAATGAGCAGTTCTTC.

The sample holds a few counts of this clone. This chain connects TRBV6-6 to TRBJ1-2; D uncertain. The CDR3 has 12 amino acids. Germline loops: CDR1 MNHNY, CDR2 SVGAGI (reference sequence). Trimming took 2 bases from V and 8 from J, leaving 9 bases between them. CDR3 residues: CASSYPSGGYTF. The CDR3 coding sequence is TGTGCCAGCAGTTACCCCTCCGGCGGCTACACCTTC.

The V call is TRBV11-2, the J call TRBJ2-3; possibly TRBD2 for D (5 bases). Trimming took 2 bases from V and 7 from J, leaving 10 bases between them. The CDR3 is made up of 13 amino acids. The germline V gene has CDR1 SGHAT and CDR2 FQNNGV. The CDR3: CASSLTSTNTQYF. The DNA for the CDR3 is TGTGCCAGCAGCTTAACTAGTACCAATACGCAGTATTTT.

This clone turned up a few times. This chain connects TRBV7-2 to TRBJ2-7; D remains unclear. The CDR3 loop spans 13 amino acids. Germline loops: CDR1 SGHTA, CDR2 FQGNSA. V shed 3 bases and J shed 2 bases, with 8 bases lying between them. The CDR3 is CASSFSVAYEQYF. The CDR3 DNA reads TGTGCCAGCAGCTTTTCCGTAGCCTACGAGCAGTACTTC.

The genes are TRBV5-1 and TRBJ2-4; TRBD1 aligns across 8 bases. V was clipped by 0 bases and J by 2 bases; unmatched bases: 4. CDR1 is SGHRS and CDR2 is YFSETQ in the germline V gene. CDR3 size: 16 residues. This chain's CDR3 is CASSLVGQASKNIQYF. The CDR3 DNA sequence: TGCGCCAGCAGCTTGGTGGGACAGGCCTCCAAAAACATTCAGTACTTC.

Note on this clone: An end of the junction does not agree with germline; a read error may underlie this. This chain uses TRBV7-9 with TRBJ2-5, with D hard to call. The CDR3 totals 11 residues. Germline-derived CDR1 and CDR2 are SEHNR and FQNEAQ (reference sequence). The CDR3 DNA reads TGTGCCAGCAGCTTTCTCTCACTCGAGGACTTC. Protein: CASSFLSLEDF.

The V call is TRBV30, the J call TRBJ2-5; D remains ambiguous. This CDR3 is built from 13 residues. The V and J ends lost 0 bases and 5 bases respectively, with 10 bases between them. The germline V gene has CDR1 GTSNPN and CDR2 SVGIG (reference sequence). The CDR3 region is CAWSVGAQETQYF. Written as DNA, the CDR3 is TGTGCCTGGAGTGTAGGAGCACAGGAGACCCAGTACTTC.

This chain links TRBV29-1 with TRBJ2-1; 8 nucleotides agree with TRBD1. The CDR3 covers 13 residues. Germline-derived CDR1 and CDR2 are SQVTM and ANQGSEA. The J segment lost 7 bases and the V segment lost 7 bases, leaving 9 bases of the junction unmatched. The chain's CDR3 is CSGRQGKGNEQFF. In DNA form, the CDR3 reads TGCAGCGGGCGACAGGGGAAGGGGAATGAGCAGTTCTTC.

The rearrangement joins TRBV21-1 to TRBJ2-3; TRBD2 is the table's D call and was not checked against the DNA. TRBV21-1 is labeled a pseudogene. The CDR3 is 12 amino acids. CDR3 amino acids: CASGGATDTQYF. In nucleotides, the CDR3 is TGTGCCAGCGGGGGGGCGACAGATACGCAGTATTTT.

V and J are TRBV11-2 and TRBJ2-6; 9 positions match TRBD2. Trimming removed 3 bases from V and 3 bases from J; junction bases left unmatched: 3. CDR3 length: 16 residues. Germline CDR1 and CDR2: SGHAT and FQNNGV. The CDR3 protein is CASSLGLASGANVLTF. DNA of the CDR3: TGTGCCAGCAGCTTGGGACTAGCTAGTGGGGCCAACGTCCTGACTTTC.

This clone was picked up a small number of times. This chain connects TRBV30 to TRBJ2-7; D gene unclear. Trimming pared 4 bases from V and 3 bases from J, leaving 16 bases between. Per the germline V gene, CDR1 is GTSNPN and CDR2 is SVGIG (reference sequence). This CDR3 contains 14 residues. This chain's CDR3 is CAWNEAGRIYEQYF. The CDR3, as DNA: TGTGCCTGGAATGAGGCAGGTCGAATCTACGAGCAGTACTTC.

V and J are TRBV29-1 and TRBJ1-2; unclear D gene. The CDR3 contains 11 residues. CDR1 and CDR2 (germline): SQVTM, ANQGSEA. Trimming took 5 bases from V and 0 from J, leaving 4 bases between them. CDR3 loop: CSVHSNYGYTF. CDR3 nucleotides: TGCAGCGTTCACTCTAACTATGGCTACACCTTC.

The CDR3: CASSWAGSDTQYF. The CDR3 DNA reads TGTGCCAGCAGCTGGGCGGGATCAGATACGCAGTATTTT. The V and J genes are TRBV5-6 and TRBJ2-3; the D gene is possibly TRBD2 (6 bases). The CDR3 sequence is 13 residues long. Trimming took 3 bases from V and 4 from J, leaving 9 bases between them. The germline gives CDR1 SGHDT, CDR2 YYEEEE.

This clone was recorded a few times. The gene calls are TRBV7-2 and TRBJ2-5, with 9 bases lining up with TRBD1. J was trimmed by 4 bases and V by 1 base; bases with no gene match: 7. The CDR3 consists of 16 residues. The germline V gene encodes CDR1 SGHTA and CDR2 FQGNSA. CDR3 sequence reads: CASSLEGTGLGETQYF. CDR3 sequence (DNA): TGTGCCAGCAGCTTAGAGGGGACAGGGCTTGGAGAGACCCAGTACTTC.